One and the same sample provided the 5 T cell receptor beta chains below, sequenced in a study of T cell repertoires in urothelial bladder cancer. Method: immunoSEQ multiplex PCR; TCRdb's copy keeps in-frame clones and lacks some. The sample contains some 6,000 clones, 70% to 80% of which appear only once. The sequencing sample was made of tumor-infiltrating cells from bladder cancer. Receptors originate from a human donor with urothelial carcinoma.

This clone occurred a few times. This sequence joins TRBV2 and TRBJ1-1, with TRBD1 identical over 7 bases. From germline, CDR1 is SNHLY and CDR2 FYNNEI. The CDR3 is 13 amino acids. Trimming took 7 bases from V and 6 from J; bases not matched to a gene: 8. The chain's CDR3 is CASTGQEKPEAFF. The CDR3 DNA reads TGTGCCAGCACAGGACAGGAGAAACCTGAAGCTTTCTTT.

The chain couples TRBV6-1 to TRBJ2-7, with D maybe TRBD1 (5 bases). Germline-derived CDR1 and CDR2 are MNHNS and SASEGT. V was shortened by 5 bases and J by 2 bases, with 13 bases between the two germline ends. This CDR3 comprises 14 residues. The CDR3, as DNA: TGTGCCAGCAGTACCCAGGGTTTCCCCTACGAGCAGTACTTC. Protein: CASSTQGFPYEQYF.

In this sample, this clone turned up a few times. The chain couples TRBV6-1 to TRBJ1-4, with D possibly matching TRBD1 (5 bases). The CDR3 totals 14 residues. With 4 bases removed from V and 10 bases from J, the gap between germline ends came to 16 bases. Germline loops: CDR1 MNHNS, CDR2 SASEGT. The CDR3, as DNA: TGTGCCAGCAGTGCGGGGCAAACGACGGGAAAACTGTTTTTT. Translating gives CASSAGQTTGKLFF.

The V gene is TRBV2, the J gene TRBJ2-7; 13 bases align to TRBD2. Germline-derived CDR1 and CDR2 are SNHLY and FYNNEI. Trimming took 4 bases from V and 0 from J; bases not matched to a gene: 3. CDR3 length: 16 amino acids. The DNA of the CDR3 is TGTGCCAGCAGTGTGACTAGCGGGGGGAGCTCCTACGAGCAGTACTTC. Protein: CASSVTSGGSSYEQYF.

The sample holds a few counts of this clone. The V and J genes are TRBV10-3 and TRBJ2-7; 9 bases align to TRBD2. This CDR3 is built from 13 residues. Germline V gene data show CDR1 as ENHRY and CDR2 as SYGVKD. V was pared by 6 bases and J by 2 bases, with 2 bases of the junction left unmatched. CDR3 region: CAIRLAGTYEQYF. In DNA, the CDR3 is TGTGCCATCAGGCTAGCGGGGACCTACGAGCAGTACTTC.